This entry features one TCR beta chain sequence. Its antigen is undetermined. The CDR3 runs 15 residues. J lost 3 bases, V lost 5 bases, and 6 bases had no gene match. The V gene's germline CDR1 is SGHTA and CDR2 FQGTGA. Sequencing was performed with immunoSEQ multiplex PCR; in TCRdb, only in-frame clones are kept and a portion is missing. The sample yields 100,000 to 150,000 clones, approximately 90% seen once. The time point is: blood 2 weeks post-SBRT. The treatment is: 15 Gy SBRT to primary tumor, nephrectomy 4 weeks later. This sample is part of a study of radiation and T cells in renal cell carcinoma. General observations from the study: Pretreatment tumor biopsies were lacking, so baseline clonotypes are unknown.

This sequence was found in a woman aged 65 to 85 with renal cell carcinoma. The sample here was blood, taken from a patient whose treatment included radiotherapy and nephrectomy. The chain uses TRBV7-3 and TRBJ2-1; 8 positions agree with TRBD2. The CDR3 bases are TGTGCCAGCAGCAGCCCACGGGGGGGCTACAATGAGCAGTTCTTC. Amino acid sequence: CASSSPRGGYNEQFF.